What follows describes a single TCR beta chain. Its antigen has not been determined. No base quality information exists; no much larger clone differs at one position. This record belongs to a study of blood T cell repertoires in COVID-19 (TCRdb year 2020). About the study as a whole: Samples covering the acute and convalescent phases of COVID-19 were provided by collaborators in the United States, Italy and Spain. The samples were drawn from the first 160 participants of the ongoing ImmuneRACE study and from more than 1,000 subjects provided by 6 global collaborators. Where available, HLA class I and class II types were taken from metadata supplied by the sample provider and were not determined by assay-based typing. Deeply sampled blood TCRbeta repertoires from subjects exposed to, actively infected with, or recovered from COVID-19 were included in the dataset. The sample metadata nearly always contained a de-identified subject ID, COVID-19 status, age in years and sex. The repertoires were released in a freely available public database intended as a resource for research on the immune response to SARS-CoV-2. The material from the prospective study consisted of cDNA or gDNA derived from T cells, B-cell-depleted T cells, or PBMCs. General findings and caveats noted by the study authors: The quantity of clinical and demographic metadata differed by source and by participant and was supplied without curation.

At one collaborating source in Seattle, patients were enrolled during active infection and were followed longitudinally through the course of disease. Whole blood was collected in K2EDTA tubes by collaborating institutions according to the institutions' own protocols. For TCRbeta analysis, collaborator samples were shipped as frozen whole blood, as isolated PBMCs, or as DNA extracted from either sample type. Deletion took 5 bases off V and 5 bases off J, with a span of 15 bases between the germline ends. Via the germline V gene (reference sequence), CDR1 is LNHDA and CDR2 SQIVND. The CDR3 sequence holds 14 residues, the cysteine and phenylalanine included. This entry keeps only the CDR3 DNA: 42 bases, framed from base 1. TCRbeta CDR3 regions were amplified from genomic DNA using the immunoSEQ Assay, a bias-controlled multiplex PCR. In the source study's methods: Within the assay, amplification of reference gene primers was used to estimate how many nucleated cells each sample contained. Sequence reads were collapsed and filtered to measure the absolute abundance of every unique TCRbeta CDR3 rearrangement. For each sample, productive Simpson clonality was calculated as the square root of Simpson's diversity index over productive rearrangements. The clones in this table, taken by TCRdb from immuneACCESS, are in-frame only. Not every clone is retained; where verified, under half of the shortfall comes from an unresolved V gene, and the cause of the rest is unknown. D and trimming were read from the DNA, whereas the V and J calls and clone size are those reported in that table. In all, the sample holds 150,000 to 180,000 clones, and 70% to 90% of those were seen once. The ten largest clones capture 7% to 10% of the sample.

The receptor comes from a woman between 55 and 75 years old with COVID-19, enrolled during active disease. The V gene is TRBV19 and the J gene is TRBJ1-2; no D gene call is confident. The sample was peripheral blood. The bases are TGTGCCAGTAGTTCCCGGACCGGAGGGTATGGCTACACCTTC. The resulting protein is CASSSRTGGYGYTF. Here the CDR3 is joined to the reference TRBV19 and TRBJ1-2 genes, and the full variable domain is: DGGITQSPKYLFRKEGQNVTLSCEQNLNHDAMYWYRQDPGQGLRLIYYSQIVNDFQKGDIAEGYSVSREKKESFPLTVTSAQKNPTAFYLCASSSRTGGYGYTFGSGTRLTVV.